Presented here are 15 T cell receptor beta chains from one specimen sequenced in a study of blood T cell repertoires in COVID-19. The method was immunoSEQ multiplex PCR; TCRdb's version includes in-frame clones alone and lacks a portion of them. The profile covers 80,000 to 130,000 clones, with over 75% appearing a single time and around 6% taken by the ten largest. Sequencing was performed on peripheral blood. The receptors here all came from a woman aged 55-69 years with acute or convalescent COVID-19.

CDR3 bases: TGTGCCAGCAGCCAAGAGGGGCGCTATGGCTACACCTTC. Amino acids: CASSQEGRYGYTF. The chain has TRBV3-1 (or the pseudogene TRBV3-2) and TRBJ1-2, with D possibly being TRBD1 (5 bases). Germline CDR1 and CDR2: LGHDT and YNNKEL (reference sequence). Trimming left V 0 bases short and J 4 bases short, with 6 bases between. This CDR3 has 13 residues.

The sample holds one count of this clone. The chain has TRBV2 and TRBJ2-2; 8 positions match TRBD2. This CDR3 comprises 17 residues. With 4 bases clipped from V and 5 bases from J, the junction kept 12 bases outside the gene matches. The germline gives CDR1 SNHLY, CDR2 FYNNEI. CDR3 loop: CASSGAVAGGGTGELFF. For the CDR3, the DNA is TGTGCCAGCAGTGGGGCTGTGGCGGGAGGTGGGACCGGGGAGCTGTTTTTT.

Here the CDR3 DNA reads TGTGCCAGCAGTTCCGCCAGGGTTTCCTACGAGCAGTACGTC. Its protein is CASSSARVSYEQYV. The chain is built from TRBV28 and TRBJ2-7, with D possibly being TRBD1 (5 bases). The CDR3 is made up of 14 amino acids. Trimming removed 4 bases at V and 1 base at J, with 11 bases between. Germline V gives CDR1 MDHEN, CDR2 SYDVKM.

This chain uses TRBV7-9 with TRBJ1-1; weak D call: TRBD1 (5 bases). The CDR3 is 13 amino acids. From germline, CDR1 is SEHNR and CDR2 FQNEAQ (reference sequence). The ends were cut back, 1 base at V and 5 bases at J, with 8 bases in the middle. The CDR3 here is CASSLGQGTEAFF. The CDR3, as DNA: TGTGCCAGCAGCTTAGGGCAGGGAACTGAAGCTTTCTTT.

V and J are TRBV30 and TRBJ1-6, with 8 bases matching TRBD1. Germline assignment: CDR1 GTSNPN and CDR2 SVGIG (reference sequence). The J segment lost 9 bases and the V segment lost 3 bases, leaving 4 bases of the junction unmatched. This CDR3 comprises 13 residues. Here the CDR3 DNA reads TGTGCCTGGAGGGGACAGGAGGTTTCACCCCTCCACTTT. This sequence encodes CAWRGQEVSPLHF. Full variable domain (rest looked up from reference TRBV30 and TRBJ1-6): SQTIHQWPATLVQPVGSPLSLECTVEGTSNPNLYWYRQAAGRGLQLLFYSVGIGQISSEVPQNLSASRPQDRQFILSSKKLLLSDSGFYLCAWRGQEVSPLHFGNGTRLTVT.

The V gene is TRBV6-5, the J gene TRBJ1-2; unclear D gene. V shed 4 bases and J shed 5 bases, with 5 bases lying between them. This CDR3 contains 11 residues. Per germline, CDR1 MNHEY and CDR2 SVGAGI. CDR3 in amino acids: CASSSEYGYTF. CDR3 nucleotides: TGTGCCAGCAGTTCCGAGTATGGCTACACCTTC.

V and J are TRBV5-4 and TRBJ1-2, with 8 bases lining up with TRBD1. From germline, CDR1 is SGHNT and CDR2 YYREEE (reference sequence). The CDR3 is 17 amino acids. V lost 3 bases to trimming and J lost 7 bases; unmatched junction nucleotides: 17. The CDR3 reads CASSWFPGTGGRGGYTF. The DNA of the CDR3 is TGTGCCAGCAGCTGGTTTCCCGGGACAGGAGGCCGGGGTGGCTACACCTTC.

This chain uses TRBV7-9 with TRBJ2-7, with a weak D call TRBD1 (6 bases). V lost 5 bases and J 3 bases, leaving 8 bases between the germline ends. The CDR3 is made up of 12 amino acids. Germline V gene data show CDR1 as SEHNR and CDR2 as FQNEAQ (reference sequence). The CDR3 bases are TGTGCCAGCAGCCTACAGGGCTACGAGCAGTACTTC. It codes for CASSLQGYEQYF.

The V call is TRBV5-1, the J call TRBJ1-1, with D possibly matching TRBD1 (5 bases). Germline assignment: CDR1 SGHRS and CDR2 YFSETQ. Between the trimmed V and J ends, which lost 4 bases and 11 bases, there was a span of 21 bases. The CDR3 runs to 14 residues. The CDR3 DNA sequence: TGCGCCAGCAGCCCCGGGGGAGGGGCCGTTTTGGCTTTCTTT. The encoded protein is CASSPGGGAVLAFF.

This chain connects TRBV24-1 to TRBJ2-1; D perhaps matches TRBD1 (6 bases). The CDR3 has 15 amino acids. Germline CDR1 reads KGHDR; CDR2 reads SFDVKD. V was shortened by 3 bases and J by 1 base, with 9 bases between the two germline ends. The CDR3 DNA is TGTGCCACCAGTGATCGGACAGTTTCCTACAATGAGCAGTTCTTC. Its translation is CATSDRTVSYNEQFF.

The chain carries TRBV19 and TRBJ1-1; 7 bases agree with TRBD1. Unmatched junction bases numbered 5, after V lost 9 bases and J lost 4 bases. Per germline, CDR1 LNHDA and CDR2 SQIVND (reference sequence). The CDR3 covers 12 residues. DNA of the CDR3: TGTGCCAGCGGACAGGCCCGCACTGAAGCTTTCTTT. The encoded protein is CASGQARTEAFF.

V and J are TRBV11-2 and TRBJ1-3, with 9 positions matching TRBD1. J was trimmed by 7 bases and V by 3 bases; bases with no gene match: 13. This CDR3 is built from 17 residues. Per the germline V gene, CDR1 is SGHAT and CDR2 is FQNNGV. CDR3 sequence: CASSFLEQGAARNTIYF. The CDR3 nucleotides are TGTGCCAGCAGCTTCCTCGAACAGGGGGCGGCGAGGAACACCATATATTTT.

The chain carries TRBV28 and TRBJ1-4; weak D call: TRBD1 (5 bases). There are 14 residues in the CDR3. Germline values: CDR1 MDHEN, CDR2 SYDVKM. The V end lost 3 bases, the J end lost 5 bases, and 10 bases lay between the germline ends. DNA of the CDR3: TGTGCCAGCAGTTTTAGGGGATTCAATGAAAAACTGTTTTTT. Amino acid sequence: CASSFRGFNEKLFF.

This rearrangement joins TRBV10-3 to TRBJ2-7; TRBD2 agrees at 9 bases. Looked up from germline, CDR1 is ENHRY and CDR2 is SYGVKD. The V gene end was trimmed by 5 bases and the J gene end by 2 bases; junction bases not matched to a gene: 16. The CDR3 extends over 18 amino acids. CDR3 nucleotide sequence: TGTGCCATCAGTCTCTTTCAAGGGAGCGGGAGGCATGCCTACGAGCAGTACTTC. This sequence encodes CAISLFQGSGRHAYEQYF.

J is TRBJ1-2 and V is TRBV12-3 or TRBV12-4; 7 nucleotides agree with TRBD1. The CDR3 is 13 residues long. The V and J ends lost 5 bases and 4 bases, in that order; junction bases with no gene match: 4. DNA of the CDR3: TGTGCCAGCAGTGGGACAGCCCGCTATGGCTACACCTTC. Amino acids: CASSGTARYGYTF.